Described below is a single T cell receptor (beta chain) sequence and its context. This record belongs to a study of OX40 agonist ivuxolimab in advanced cancers. Study background: A partial response was reached by three patients: one with hepatocellular carcinoma and two with cutaneous melanoma.

Sequenced by immunoSEQ multiplex PCR; TCRdb stores in-frame clones only, minus some. This table has tens of thousands of clones, 86% appearing once. Peripheral blood came from all dose cohorts at three timepoints. The CDR3 spans 14 residues. Trimming cost V 4 bases and J 3 bases; bases outside gene matches: 6. The germline CDR1 and CDR2 sequences are MNHEY and SVGAGI. The source is an adult with an advanced solid tumor such as melanoma, head and neck, liver or kidney cancer. The starting material was CD4+ or CD8+ T cells sorted from blood, obtained in a trial of the OX40 agonist ivuxolimab. The rearrangement links TRBV6-5 to TRBJ2-7, with 7 nucleotides matching TRBD1. Here the CDR3 DNA reads TGTGCCAGCAGTTCCCAGGACAGGTTCTACGAGCAGTACTTC. Translation: CASSSQDRFYEQYF.